This passage covers 28 T cell receptor beta chains from one sample sequenced in a study of beta chain features in type 1 diabetes. Study observations and caveats: Significant though moderate, a shortening of TCRB CDR3s appeared in all four CD4+ subsets of Type 1 diabetes patients.

Their antigen targets remain unknown. As every portion of the isolated RNA was reverse transcribed, the sequencing read expressed TCRB transcripts. Assay used: immunoSEQ multiplex PCR; TCRdb lists only in-frame clones, some missing. The repertoire holds 130,000 to 150,000 clones, 10% to 15% seen once, with about 1.3% in the top ten. Sequencing used central memory CD4+ T cells from blood. Receptors originate from a man between 18 and 35 years old with type 1 diabetes.

The CDR3 nucleotides are TGTGCCAGCAGTTACGTCTTCACAGGGAGGGGAGAGACCCAGTACTTC. It yields the protein CASSYVFTGRGETQYF. The rearrangement links TRBV6-5 to TRBJ2-5; D possibly corresponds to TRBD2 (7 bases). The CDR3 covers 16 residues. CDR1 and CDR2 from the germline V gene are MNHEY and SVGAGI. V was trimmed by 2 bases and J by 4 bases, leaving 17 bases between them.

This clone has just a few counts. The chain uses TRBV7-8 and TRBJ1-1; TRBD1 might be the D (5 bases). Trimming took 3 bases from V and 0 from J, leaving 14 bases between them. This CDR3 contains 16 residues. From germline, CDR1 is SGHVS and CDR2 FQNEAQ. The CDR3 loop is CASSFTRDSMNTEAFF. CDR3 in DNA: TGTGCCAGCAGCTTCACCCGGGACTCCATGAACACTGAAGCTTTCTTT.

A word on this clone: Other DNA sequences within the sample encode an identical CDR3. The chain couples TRBV9 to TRBJ1-1; D remains ambiguous. Trimming stripped 0 bases from V and 3 bases from J, with 6 bases between. This CDR3 is built from 13 residues. Germline V gene data show CDR1 as SGDLS and CDR2 as YYNGEE. This CDR3 is CASSVDRYTEAFF. CDR3 nucleotides: TGTGCCAGCAGCGTAGATAGGTACACTGAAGCTTTCTTT. Full variable domain (rest looked up from reference TRBV9 and TRBJ1-1): DSGVTQTPKHLITATGQRVTLRCSPRSGDLSVYWYQQSLDQGLQFLIQYYNGEERAKGNILERFSAQQFPDLHSELNLSSLELGDSALYFCASSVDRYTEAFFGQGTRLTVV.

This clone was seen at least ten times. The chain carries TRBV7-9 and TRBJ2-3; D remains unclear. This CDR3 has 14 residues. With 2 bases removed from V and 6 bases from J, the gap between germline ends came to 12 bases. CDR1 and CDR2 (germline): SEHNR, FQNEAQ (reference sequence). The CDR3 nucleotides read TGTGCCAGCAGCTTATCGGCAGGTGGGGATACGCAGTATTTT. Its protein product is CASSLSAGGDTQYF.

This clone was seen only a few times. The DNA of the CDR3 is TGTGCCAGCAGTTGGGTCAGGGAATACGAGCAGTACTTC. Its protein product is CASSWVREYEQYF. The V and J genes are TRBV6-6 and TRBJ2-7; D may be TRBD1 (5 bases). The germline V and J ends were trimmed by 4 bases and 4 bases, with 11 bases remaining between them. Germline lookup yields CDR1 MNHNY and CDR2 SVGAGI (reference sequence). The CDR3 totals 13 residues.

This chain uses TRBV5-1 with TRBJ2-3; D gene ambiguous. Germline CDR1 SGHRS, CDR2 YFSETQ. The CDR3 is 14 amino acids. V was shortened by 0 bases and J by 3 bases, with 8 bases between the two germline ends. The CDR3 loop is CASSLARLTDTQYF. CDR3 in DNA: TGCGCCAGCAGCTTGGCCAGGTTAACAGATACGCAGTATTTT.

V and J are TRBV7-9 and TRBJ1-1; the D is unclear. Trimming took off 5 bases at V and 1 base at J, with 11 bases between the two ends. CDR3 size: 14 residues. Germline V gives CDR1 SEHNR, CDR2 FQNEAQ (reference sequence). The CDR3 DNA reads as TGTGCCAGCAGCCGGGAAGGGTGGAACACTGAAGCTTTCTTT. Translating gives CASSREGWNTEAFF.

Concerning this clone: This specimen includes other DNA sequences encoding the same CDR3. The chain combines TRBV30 with TRBJ1-6; D ambiguous. The V and J ends lost 0 bases and 4 bases respectively, with 1 base between them. The V gene's germline CDR1 is GTSNPN and CDR2 SVGIG (reference sequence). The CDR3 totals 12 residues. The CDR3: CAWSVYNSPLHF. The CDR3, as DNA: TGTGCCTGGAGTGTTTATAATTCACCCCTCCACTTT.

This clone has a count of ten or more. The chain couples TRBV5-1 to TRBJ2-3; D could derive from TRBD1 or TRBD2 (5 bases each). CDR1 SGHRS and CDR2 YFSETQ come from the germline V gene. V was cut by 4 bases and J by 7 bases, with 16 bases left in between. The CDR3 totals 14 residues. CDR3 sequence reads: CASSTDGAMNTQYF. CDR3 in DNA: TGCGCCAGCAGCACTGACGGGGCAATGAATACGCAGTATTTT.

This clone was seen only a few times. The rearrangement uses TRBV7-7 and TRBJ2-2, with 7 nucleotides matching TRBD1. CDR3 size: 16 residues. Germline-derived CDR1 and CDR2 are SSHAT and FNYEAQ (reference sequence). The V segment lost 1 base and the J segment 0 bases; nucleotides outside the gene matches: 2. The chain's CDR3 is CASSLVGTANTGELFF. The CDR3 nucleotides read TGTGCCAGCAGCTTAGTGGGGACAGCGAACACCGGGGAGCTGTTTTTT. Looking up the rest from reference TRBV7-7 and TRBJ2-2 gives the full variable domain: GAGVSQSPRYKVTKRGQDVTLRCDPISSHATLYWYQQALGQGPEFLTYFNYEAQPDKSGLPSDRFSAERPEGSISTLTIQRTEQRDSAMYRCASSLVGTANTGELFFGEGSRLTVL.

In its sample, this clone was seen a few times. CDR3 bases: TGTGCCAGTACCTCGGACAGCTCTGGAAACACCATATATTTT. This sequence encodes CASTSDSSGNTIYF. The chain has TRBV19 and TRBJ1-3; a possible D gene is TRBD1 (6 bases). The germline V and J ends were trimmed by 7 bases and 0 bases, with 10 bases remaining between them. This CDR3 is built from 14 residues. Germline V lookup: CDR1 LNHDA, CDR2 SQIVND (reference sequence). Complete variable domain (other parts from reference TRBV19 and TRBJ1-3): DGGITQSPKYLFRKEGQNVTLSCEQNLNHDAMYWYRQDPGQGLRLIYYSQIVNDFQKGDIAEGYSVSREKKESFPLTVTSAQKNPTAFYLCASTSDSSGNTIYFGEGSWLTVV.

V is TRBV6-6 and J is TRBJ1-2, with D possibly matching TRBD1 (5 bases). The CDR3 is 14 residues long. V was shortened by 2 bases and J by 4 bases, with 11 bases between the two germline ends. CDR1 is MNHNY and CDR2 is SVGAGI in the germline V gene (reference sequence). CDR3 nucleotide sequence: TGTGCCAGCAGTTACGGAACAGGCTTCTATGGCTACACCTTC. This encodes CASSYGTGFYGYTF.

This clone was found many times. This sequence joins TRBV7-2 and TRBJ1-4; D remains unclear. V shed 5 bases and J shed 6 bases, with 10 bases lying between them. Germline V gives CDR1 SGHTA, CDR2 FQGNSA. CDR3 size: 13 residues. In DNA form, the CDR3 reads TGTGCCAGCAGCCGAGCTCGGGATGAAAAACTGTTTTTT. Amino acids: CASSRARDEKLFF.

A few counts support this clone. The chain links TRBV6-1 to TRBJ2-7, with a weak D call TRBD1 (6 bases). Germline values: CDR1 MNHNS, CDR2 SASEGT. The CDR3 loop spans 11 amino acids. The V and J ends lost 6 bases and 6 bases respectively, with 9 bases between them. The CDR3 protein is CASRRGGEQYF. The DNA of the CDR3 is TGTGCCAGCAGACGAGGGGGCGAGCAGTACTTC.

Here the CDR3 reads CASTRLAGPTGELFF. CDR3 sequence (DNA): TGTGCCAGCACTAGACTAGCGGGGCCCACCGGGGAGCTGTTTTTT. The genes are TRBV2 and TRBJ2-2; TRBD2 aligns across 11 bases. Trimming cost V 7 bases and J 4 bases; bases outside gene matches: 5. CDR1 and CDR2 (germline): SNHLY, FYNNEI. The CDR3 consists of 15 residues.

This clone was seen more than once but under ten times. The genes are TRBV7-6 and TRBJ2-5, with 10 bases fitting TRBD1. The J call is in doubt because the DNA end fits TRBJ2-7 better. The CDR3 is made up of 18 amino acids. Germline CDR1 and CDR2: SGHVS and FNYEAQ. In DNA, the CDR3 is TGTGCCAGCAGCTTAGCCCGCTCCACCGGGACAGGGGCCTACGAGCAGTACTTC. As protein: CASSLARSTGTGAYEQYF.

CDR3 sequence reads: CASSTQPGLYQPQHF. The CDR3 nucleotides are TGTGCCAGCAGCACTCAACCGGGACTCTATCAGCCCCAGCATTTT. The J gene is TRBJ1-5, the V gene TRBV7-2; possible D gene TRBD1, 5 bases. The germline CDR1 and CDR2 sequences are SGHTA and FQGNSA. There are 15 residues in the CDR3. V was cut by 5 bases and J by 5 bases, with 16 bases left in between. The variable domain in full, with the rest retrieved from reference TRBV7-2 and TRBJ1-5, is GAGVSQSPSNKVTEKGKDVELRCDPISGHTALYWYRQSLGQGLEFLIYFQGNSAPDKSGLPSDRFSAERTGGSVSTLTIQRTQQEDSAVYLCASSTQPGLYQPQHFGDGTRLSIL.

The chain joins TRBV7-8 to TRBJ1-5; possibly TRBD1 for D (6 bases). V gave up 5 bases and J gave up 6 bases, with 14 bases separating them. Per the germline V gene, CDR1 is SGHVS and CDR2 is FQNEAQ. The CDR3 is 14 residues long. The CDR3: CASSPPGGIQPQHF. As DNA, the CDR3 is TGTGCCAGCAGCCCGCCGGGGGGCATTCAGCCCCAGCATTTT. The full variable domain, completed using reference TRBV7-8 and TRBJ1-5, is GAGVSQSPRYKVAKRGQDVALRCDPISGHVSLFWYQQALGQGPEFLTYFQNEAQLDKSGLPSDRFFAERPEGSVSTLKIQRTQQEDSAVYLCASSPPGGIQPQHFGDGTRLSIL.

The table lists this clone with a few counts. The chain carries TRBV7-2 and TRBJ2-1; TRBD2 is a possible D gene (7 bases). The CDR3 runs to 15 residues. V was clipped by 1 base and J by 7 bases, with 14 bases between them. Germline loops: CDR1 SGHTA, CDR2 FQGNSA. The CDR3 protein is CASSLDRGATNEQFF. CDR3 sequence (DNA): TGTGCCAGCAGCTTAGACCGGGGGGCTACAAATGAGCAGTTCTTC.

This clone has a handful of counts. The chain is built from TRBV30 and TRBJ2-5; possibly TRBD2 for D (5 bases). The CDR3 is made up of 11 amino acids. Germline lookup yields CDR1 GTSNPN and CDR2 SVGIG (reference sequence). The V end lost 8 bases, the J end lost 1 base, and 8 bases lay between the germline ends. The CDR3 sequence: CAGGIQETQYF. CDR3 DNA sequence: TGTGCCGGAGGTATCCAAGAGACCCAGTACTTC.

V usage is TRBV7-8 and J usage is TRBJ1-2; D uncertain. Germline V gene lookup returns CDR1 SGHVS and CDR2 FQNEAQ. This CDR3 comprises 16 residues. Between the trimmed V and J ends, which lost 1 base and 8 bases, there was a span of 20 bases. This chain's CDR3 is CASSLVAGNDWSGYTF. In DNA, the CDR3 is TGTGCCAGCAGCTTAGTCGCAGGTAACGATTGGAGCGGCTACACCTTC.

This clone was counted only a few times. The chain uses TRBV2 and TRBJ1-6, with D unclear. CDR1 and CDR2 from the germline V gene are SNHLY and FYNNEI. The V gene lost 1 base and the J gene lost 7 bases, with 8 bases spanning the gap. The CDR3 is 14 residues long. The chain's CDR3 is CASSEDILNSPLHF. DNA for the CDR3: TGTGCCAGCAGTGAAGACATATTAAATTCACCCCTCCACTTT.

This rearrangement joins TRBV28 to TRBJ2-1; D might be TRBD1 (6 bases). Germline V gene sequence: CDR1 MDHEN, CDR2 SYDVKM. V was clipped by 3 bases and J by 3 bases, with 15 bases between them. This CDR3 has 16 amino acids. DNA of the CDR3: TGTGCCAGCAGTTTTTTCACAGGGAGATACTACAATGAGCAGTTCTTC. It encodes CASSFFTGRYYNEQFF. The full variable domain, with the rest looked up from reference TRBV28 and TRBJ2-1, is DVKVTQSSRYLVKRTGEKVFLECVQDMDHENMFWYRQDPGLGLRLIYFSYDVKMKEKGDIPEGYSVSREKKERFSLILESASTNQTSMYLCASSFFTGRYYNEQFFGPGTRLTVL.

The V and J genes are TRBV7-6 and TRBJ1-5; 7 nucleotides align to TRBD1. This CDR3 spans 14 amino acids. The V gene end was trimmed by 1 base and the J gene end by 5 bases; junction bases not matched to a gene: 2. In germline, CDR1 is SGHVS, CDR2 FNYEAQ. The CDR3 nucleotides are TGTGCCAGCAGCTTAGGACAGGGACATCAGCCCCAGCATTTT. This encodes CASSLGQGHQPQHF.

This clone has a handful of counts. The chain recombines TRBV6-5 with TRBJ2-1; TRBD1 is a possible D gene (7 bases). The CDR3 has 16 amino acids. V was trimmed by 0 bases and J by 4 bases, leaving 13 bases between them. CDR1 and CDR2 (germline): MNHEY, SVGAGI. CDR3 residues: CASSYSGGGVYNEQFF. The CDR3 DNA sequence: TGTGCCAGCAGTTACTCAGGGGGCGGGGTATACAATGAGCAGTTCTTC.

The sample holds many counts of this clone. This sequence joins TRBV9 and TRBJ2-5, with no clear D. CDR3 size: 12 residues. CDR1 and CDR2 (germline): SGDLS, YYNGEE. V gave up 1 base and J gave up 4 bases, with 5 bases separating them. In DNA, the CDR3 is TGTGCCAGCAGCGTACGCGGAGAGACCCAGTACTTC. Residues: CASSVRGETQYF.

This clone was counted a few times. In nucleotides, the CDR3 is TGTGCCAGCAGCGACTCCCCAGCGCAGTATTTT. The encoded protein is CASSDSPAQYF. This chain uses TRBV7-2 with TRBJ2-3; D is uncertain. The CDR3 runs to 11 residues. Germline V gives CDR1 SGHTA, CDR2 FQGNSA. The V and J ends lost 5 bases and 10 bases respectively, with 10 bases between them. Complete variable domain (other parts from reference TRBV7-2 and TRBJ2-3): GAGVSQSPSNKVTEKGKDVELRCDPISGHTALYWYRQSLGQGLEFLIYFQGNSAPDKSGLPSDRFSAERTGGSVSTLTIQRTQQEDSAVYLCASSDSPAQYFGPGTRLTVL.

The sample holds a few counts of this clone. The chain links TRBV2 to TRBJ2-3; tentatively, D is TRBD2 (5 bases). V dropped 6 bases and J dropped 2 bases, with 18 bases sitting between them. Germline V gene data show CDR1 as SNHLY and CDR2 as FYNNEI. This CDR3 is built from 16 residues. The CDR3 reads CASRNHQAANTDTQYF. In DNA form, the CDR3 reads TGTGCCAGCAGAAACCACCAAGCGGCGAACACAGATACGCAGTATTTT.